This is a list of T cell receptor beta chains from one sample in a study of OX40 agonist ivuxolimab in advanced cancers. Libraries were prepared by immunoSEQ multiplex PCR; TCRdb keeps only in-frame clonotypes and omits some of them. The sample includes roughly 89,000 clones, 86% of them seen just once. Source: CD4+ or CD8+ T cells sorted from blood, taken in a trial of the OX40 agonist ivuxolimab. These receptors all come from an adult with an advanced solid tumor such as melanoma, head and neck, liver or kidney cancer. The CDR3 runs from the conserved cysteine through the conserved F or W. The order of the fields is V gene, clone size, J gene, D gene, CDR3 DNA, CDR3 protein. A D gene is named only where the DNA matches it firmly. The size field is filled for only some rows; it gives once, few, many or a size class.

V: TRBV27; size: .; J: TRBJ1-1; D: .; DNA: TGTGCCAGCAGTTTATCGGAGAACACTGAAGCTTTCTTT; CDR3: CASSLSENTEAFF
V: TRBV21-1; size: .; J: TRBJ2-5; D: .; DNA: TGTGCCAGCAGCAAAGGAGGAGGGGACAGGCAATTATACCAAGAGACCCAGTACTTC; CDR3: CASSKGGGDRQLYQETQYF
V: TRBV19; size: .; J: TRBJ1-2; D: TRBD1; DNA: TGTGCCAGTAGTAACGGACAGGGCCTATATGGCTACACCTTC; CDR3: CASSNGQGLYGYTF
V: TRBV11-3; size: .; J: TRBJ1-1; D: .; DNA: TGTGCCAGCAGCTTATATTCTGGCTCGACTGAAGCTTTCTTT; CDR3: CASSLYSGSTEAFF
V: TRBV18; size: .; J: TRBJ2-2; D: .; DNA: TGTGCCAGCTCACCATCTACGAACACCGGGGAGCTGTTTTTT; CDR3: CASSPSTNTGELFF
V: TRBV6-6; size: .; J: TRBJ1-2; D: .; DNA: TGTGCCAGCAGTTACTACGGGACTGGCTACACCTTC; CDR3: CASSYYGTGYTF
V: TRBV6-6; size: .; J: TRBJ1-5; D: .; DNA: TGTGCCAGCAGTTACCGAGGGGAAGGGCAGCCCCAGCATTTT; CDR3: CASSYRGEGQPQHF
V: TRBV5-1; size: few; J: TRBJ2-7; D: .; DNA: TGCGCCAGCAGTGGGGGCCTTGGGTTATACGAGCAGTACTTC; CDR3: CASSGGLGLYEQYF
V: TRBV11-3; size: .; J: TRBJ2-5; D: .; DNA: TGTGCCAGCAGCTCATCTTCCTGGGACCTTAACACCCAGTACTTC; CDR3: CASSSSSWDLNTQYF
V: TRBV30; size: .; J: TRBJ1-2; D: .; DNA: TGTGCCTGGAGTGTGTGGCAGACCCCTAACTATGGCTACACCTTC; CDR3: CAWSVWQTPNYGYTF
V: TRBV30; size: once; J: TRBJ2-5; D: .; DNA: TGTGCCTGGAGTGGGACTTCGGAGACCCAGTACTTC; CDR3: CAWSGTSETQYF
V: TRBV27; size: .; J: TRBJ1-4; D: .; DNA: TGTGCCTCTCGTTTAGGAGGGACTAATGAAAAACTGTTTTTT; CDR3: CASRLGGTNEKLFF
V: TRBV5-6; size: few; J: TRBJ1-4; D: TRBD1; DNA: TGTGCCAGCAGCTTTCTGGCAGGGGGCAATGAAAAACTGTTTTTT; CDR3: CASSFLAGGNEKLFF
V: TRBV9; size: .; J: TRBJ1-3; D: .; DNA: TGTGCCAGCAGCCCTCGTAGGCTCTCTGGGACTGGAAACACCATATATTTT; CDR3: CASSPRRLSGTGNTIYF
V: TRBV5-1; size: .; J: TRBJ1-2; D: .; DNA: TGCGCCAGCAGCTCCCCCTACCCTCATGGCTACACCTTC; CDR3: CASSSPYPHGYTF
V: TRBV19; size: .; J: TRBJ1-5; D: .; DNA: TGTGCCAGTAGTAGATACAAGGGGAGCAATCAGCCCCAGCATTTT; CDR3: CASSRYKGSNQPQHF
V: TRBV27; size: .; J: TRBJ1-5; D: TRBD1; DNA: TGTGCCAGCAGTCGGAGACAGGGAACTCAGCCCCAGCATTTT; CDR3: CASSRRQGTQPQHF
V: TRBV7-9; size: .; J: TRBJ1-5; D: .; DNA: TGTGCCAGCAGCTTAGCGCCCAGCAATCAGCCCCAGCATTTT; CDR3: CASSLAPSNQPQHF
V: TRBV5-6; size: .; J: TRBJ1-1; D: TRBD1; DNA: TGTGCCAGCAGCAAGACAGGGGGCTTCACTGAAGCTTTCTTT; CDR3: CASSKTGGFTEAFF
V: TRBV5-1; size: .; J: TRBJ1-4; D: .; DNA: TGCGCCAGCAGACCCACAGGGTGGGGTGAAAAACTGTTTTTT; CDR3: CASRPTGWGEKLFF
V: TRBV11-2; size: .; J: TRBJ2-4; D: .; DNA: TGTGCCAGCAGCTCAGCCGGATTTGGCTTAGGAAGCATTCAGTACTTC; CDR3: CASSSAGFGLGSIQYF
V: TRBV11-2; size: .; J: TRBJ2-7; D: .; DNA: TGTGCCAGCAGCTTAGGTCATCTCTCCTACGAGCAGTACTTC; CDR3: CASSLGHLSYEQYF
V: TRBV9; size: .; J: TRBJ2-2; D: TRBD1; DNA: TGTGCCAGCAGCCCGTGGACAGGATCCACCGGGGAGCTGTTTTTT; CDR3: CASSPWTGSTGELFF
V: TRBV27; size: .; J: TRBJ1-1; D: .; DNA: TGTGCCAGCAGTTTAAGGGAAGGACTTGAAGCTTTCTTT; CDR3: CASSLREGLEAFF
V: TRBV21-1; size: .; J: TRBJ2-7; D: .; DNA: TGTGCCCCCGAGGGCGAGCAGTACTTC; CDR3: CAPEGEQYF
V: TRBV7-9; size: .; J: TRBJ1-5; D: .; DNA: TGTGCCAGCAGCTTAGATAACCGGGGCAATCAGCCCCAGCATTTT; CDR3: CASSLDNRGNQPQHF
V: TRBV25-1; size: .; J: TRBJ2-1; D: TRBD2; DNA: TGTGCCAGCAATCTAGCGGGGATCTACAATGAGCAGTTCTTC; CDR3: CASNLAGIYNEQFF
V: TRBV30; size: .; J: TRBJ1-3; D: TRBD1; DNA: TGTGCCTGGAGCGCGGGACAGTTCTCTGGAAACACCATATATTTT; CDR3: CAWSAGQFSGNTIYF
V: TRBV18; size: .; J: TRBJ2-3; D: .; DNA: TGTGCCAGCTCACCATCCCGGGAGCGGACAGATACGCAGTATTTT; CDR3: CASSPSRERTDTQYF
V: TRBV19; size: .; J: TRBJ2-3; D: .; DNA: TGTGCCAGTAGTCCAACTATGTCGACTAGCACAGATACGCAGTATTTT; CDR3: CASSPTMSTSTDTQYF
V: TRBV15; size: .; J: TRBJ2-1; D: TRBD2; DNA: TGTGCCACCAGCAGAGGGACTAGCGGGGCCTACAATGAGCAGTTCTTC; CDR3: CATSRGTSGAYNEQFF
V: TRBV7-1; size: once; J: TRBJ1-2; D: .; DNA: TGTGCCAGCAGCTTGCCAGGGACTGGCGGCTACACCTTC; CDR3: CASSLPGTGGYTF
V: TRBV30; size: .; J: TRBJ1-5; D: .; DNA: TGTGCCTGGGAAGCAGCCGAGAATCAGCCCCAGCATTTT; CDR3: CAWEAAENQPQHF
V: TRBV7-2; size: many; J: TRBJ1-1; D: .; DNA: TGTGCCAGCAGCTTAAGTCGGGGCCTCACTGAAGCTTTCTTT; CDR3: CASSLSRGLTEAFF
V: TRBV11-2; size: .; J: TRBJ1-2; D: .; DNA: TGTGCCAGCAGCTTAGGACGGGACTTCTATGGCTACACCTTC; CDR3: CASSLGRDFYGYTF
V: TRBV12-5; size: many; J: TRBJ1-6; D: .; DNA: TGTGCTAGTGGCCTTCTAACACAGGAACCCCTCCACTTT; CDR3: CASGLLTQEPLHF
V: TRBV5-1; size: .; J: TRBJ2-2; D: .; DNA: TGCGCCAGCAGCAGTGGGATGTACACCGGGGAGCTGTTTTTT; CDR3: CASSSGMYTGELFF
V: TRBV15; size: .; J: TRBJ2-7; D: .; DNA: TGTGCCACCAGCAGAGATCCAGGCCCGTCCTACGAGCAGTACTTC; CDR3: CATSRDPGPSYEQYF
V: TRBV14; size: .; J: TRBJ2-1; D: TRBD1; DNA: TGTGCCAGCAGCCAAGGTTTAAGACAGGGGGCTTGGGAGCAGTTCTTC; CDR3: CASSQGLRQGAWEQFF
V: TRBV14; size: .; J: TRBJ1-1; D: .; DNA: TGTGCCAGCAGCCAAGATCTTCCTGCAACGAACACTGAAGCTTTCTTT; CDR3: CASSQDLPATNTEAFF
V: TRBV19; size: .; J: TRBJ1-1; D: TRBD1; DNA: TGTGCCAGCCGGGACAGGGGGCGGTGGACTGAAGCTTTCTTT; CDR3: CASRDRGRWTEAFF
V: TRBV7-9; size: .; J: TRBJ1-1; D: TRBD1; DNA: TGTGCCCCAGGGGGGTACCCACAGGCTAAGAACACTGAAGCTTTCTTT; CDR3: CAPGGYPQAKNTEAFF
V: TRBV2; size: .; J: TRBJ1-1; D: .; DNA: TGTGCCAGCAGAAGCCCCGGGTACACTGAAGCTTTCTTT; CDR3: CASRSPGYTEAFF
V: TRBV19; size: .; J: TRBJ2-3; D: .; DNA: TGTGCCAGTAGTATAGACAGATTCACAGATACGCAGTATTTT; CDR3: CASSIDRFTDTQYF
V: TRBV7-2; size: .; J: TRBJ1-5; D: .; DNA: TGTGCCAGCAGCAAACAGGGTGGGCTTAGCAATCAGCCCCAGCATTTT; CDR3: CASSKQGGLSNQPQHF
V: TRBV4-1; size: .; J: TRBJ2-1; D: TRBD2; DNA: TGCGCCAGCAGCCAAGGGGGGGGAACCTACAATGAGCAGTTCTTC; CDR3: CASSQGGGTYNEQFF
V: TRBV5-1; size: .; J: TRBJ2-5; D: .; DNA: TGCGCCAGCTCCCTGAGGACTTCTCAAGAGACCCAGTACTTC; CDR3: CASSLRTSQETQYF
V: TRBV7-2; size: .; J: TRBJ2-7; D: .; DNA: TGTGCCAGCAGCTCCCCGGGCCGGCGGGGTTACGAGCAGTACTTC; CDR3: CASSSPGRRGYEQYF
V: TRBV19; size: .; J: TRBJ2-3; D: .; DNA: TGTGCCAGCCAGCCGGGCGGTGCTAGCACAGATACGCAGTATTTT; CDR3: CASQPGGASTDTQYF
V: TRBV5-4; size: .; J: TRBJ1-1; D: .; DNA: TGTGCCAGCAGCTTGGCGGGCGGGGGAGGGAACACTGAAGCTTTCTTT; CDR3: CASSLAGGGGNTEAFF
V: TRBV7-8; size: once; J: TRBJ1-5; D: .; DNA: TGTGCCAGCAGCTTAGAGCGGGGAGGGAATCAGCCCCAGCATTTT; CDR3: CASSLERGGNQPQHF
V: TRBV9; size: .; J: TRBJ1-1; D: .; DNA: TGTGCCAGCAGCGTAGGTGGGAGGTCTGAAGCTTTCTTT; CDR3: CASSVGGRSEAFF
V: TRBV5-6; size: .; J: TRBJ2-3; D: TRBD2; DNA: TGTGCCAGCAGCTATACTAGCGGGGCCACAGATACGCAGTATTTT; CDR3: CASSYTSGATDTQYF
V: TRBV18; size: .; J: TRBJ2-3; D: .; DNA: TGTGCCAGCTCACCACAGGGGAGAGATACGCAGTATTTT; CDR3: CASSPQGRDTQYF
V: TRBV28; size: .; J: TRBJ1-2; D: .; DNA: TGTGCCAGCAGTTTGCGGGATTATGGCTACACCTTC; CDR3: CASSLRDYGYTF